The table lists the clone carrying this T cell receptor (beta chain) with a few counts. Its antigen remains unknown. Regulatory T cells were sorted as CD4+CD25hiCD127low/negative. This entry comes from a study of B cell selection in AIRE deficiency. Data came from immunoSEQ multiplex PCR; TCRdb stores just in-frame clones and leaves some out. The table includes 13,000 to 15,000 clones, under 95% detected once. The study's findings and limits: Around a third of healthy-donor shared Treg TCRbeta sequences appeared in patient Tconv cells.

CDR1 LNHDA and CDR2 SQIVND come from the germline V gene (reference sequence). The CDR3 has 15 amino acids. Trimming cost V 6 bases and J 4 bases, with 18 bases left between them. The sequencing sample was made of Tregs sorted from PBMCs. This chain joins TRBV19 and TRBJ1-1; a possible D gene is TRBD1 (5 bases). The receptor's source is a human donor with AIRE deficiency. DNA of the CDR3: TGTGCCAGTAGACCGACCGGGGGGGGGATCACTGAAGCTTTCTTT. It yields the protein CASRPTGGGITEAFF.